A selection of T cell receptor beta chains follows, all from one sample in a study of CD8+CD57+ T cells in acquired aplastic anemia. TCRdb called the reads again in MiXCR, with one record for every CDR3 protein. The data show fewer than 300,000 distinct CDR3 sequences, with approximately 80% seen just once and about two fifths held by the top ten. Sequencing used sorted CD4+, CD8+, or CD8+CD57+ T cells (not recorded which) from PBMCs. The receptor set was obtained from a human donor with aplastic anemia. Both conserved end residues are part of each CDR3. A D gene is named only where the DNA matches it firmly. Rows give clone size only sometimes, using once, few, many, or a class for an expanded clone.

once	TRBJ1-1	TRBV9	NA	TGTGCCAGCAGCTTGGAACTAGCGGGGGGCAGGGATATCTTT	CASSLELAGGRDIF
NA	TRBJ1-5	TRBV11-3	NA	TGTGCCAGCAGCTTAGATCTGACAGAGTATAGCAATCAGCCCCAGCATTTT	CASSLDLTEYSNQPQHF
NA	TRBJ2-5	TRBV7-3	NA	TGTGCCAGCAGCTCAAGGTACACGGCACAAGACACCGACTACTTC	CASSSRYTAQDTDYF
NA	TRBJ1-1	TRBV9	NA	TGTGCCAGCAGTGGTGAAGCGGGGTACACCGGGGAGCTCTTT	CASSGEAGYTGELF
NA	TRBJ2-5	TRBV11-1	NA	TGTGCCAGCAGCATAGCGCCCGGGACAAAAGAGACCCAGTACTTC	CASSIAPGTKETQYF
NA	TRBJ2-1	TRBV5-6	NA	TGTGCCAGCAGCTTGGATAGGGGTCAGGAGCAGTTCTTC	CASSLDRGQEQFF
NA	TRBJ1-5	TRBV7-8	NA	NA	CASSVGSDTQYFDHF
NA	TRBJ1-2	TRBV7-6	NA	TGTGCCAGCAGCTCGGACAGATTACTTTCACTCCTCCACTACACCTTC	CASSSDRLLSLLHYTF
NA	TRBJ2-1	TRBV24-1	NA	TGTGCCACCAGTGATAATTACGGCTCCTACAATGAGCAGTTCTTC	CATSDNYGSYNEQFF
NA	TRBJ2-4	TRBV7-9	NA	TGTGCCAGCAGTCCGGTAGGAGGGACCCACATTCAGTACTTC	CASSPVGGTHIQYF
NA	TRBJ2-3	TRBV7-9	NA	TGTGCCAGCGGGGATGAAAGAAGAGGTACGCAGTATTTT	CASGDERRGTQYF
NA	TRBJ2-1	TRBV9	NA	TGTGCCACCAGCGGAGATCAAGGGGGGGGGAATGCCCAGTTCTTC	CATSGDQGGGNAQFF
NA	TRBJ2-3	TRBV7-2	NA	TGTGCCAGCAGCCCCGGGGGCCCTGCGTCGGTACACTTT	CASSPGGPASVHF
NA	TRBJ2-6	TRBV5-1	NA	TGCGCCAGCAGCGTGGCAACCGGCAACGGGGCCAACGTCCTGACTTTC	CASSVATGNGANVLTF
NA	TRBJ1-5	TRBV2	NA	TGTGCCAGCAGCGATGCAGGGACTCAGCCGCAGCTTTTT	CASSDAGTQPQLF
NA	TRBJ1-6	TRBV11-3	TRBD1	TGTGCCAGCAGTCCCTCCGGACAGGGCCAATCACCCCTCCACTTT	CASSPSGQGQSPLHF
NA	TRBJ2-5	TRBV7-3	TRBD2	TGTGCCAGCAGCTGGGGGGGAGATCAAGATACCCAGTATTTC	CASSWGGDQDTQYF
few	TRBJ1-1	TRBV7-2	NA	TGTGCCATTCGCGCGAACACTGAAGCTTTCTTT	CAIRANTEAFF
NA	TRBJ2-7	TRBV9	NA	TGTGCCACCAGCGTATTTCAGTCACCCACAGATACGCACTTC	CATSVFQSPTDTHF
once	TRBJ2-3	TRBV7-2	TRBD1	TGTGCTAGCAGCTTGACAGGGGGCGCCGACTATGGCTACACCGATACGCAGTATTTT	CASSLTGGADYGYTDTQYF
NA	TRBJ2-7	TRBV7-9	TRBD2	TGTGCCAGCAGCCCCGGGGGGGACCCCACCTACGAGCAGTACTTC	CASSPGGDPTYEQYF
NA	TRBJ2-1	TRBV7-2	NA	TGTGCCAGCAGCTTAGAAGGAGGCCGGGGTAGGGAGGAGCAGTTCTTC	CASSLEGGRGREEQFF
NA	TRBJ2-2	TRBV7-3	TRBD2	TGTGCCAGCAGTTGTAGCGGGACTTGGGGAGAGACCCAGTTTTTT	CASSCSGTWGETQFF
NA	TRBJ2-3	TRBV7-8	NA	TGTGCCAGCAGGTATACGGGCACAGATACGAAGTATTTT	CASRYTGTDTKYF
NA	TRBJ2-6	TRBV7-3	NA	TGTGCCAGCAGAAGAGCGGGTAGCTACGGGGCCAACGGCCTGACTTTC	CASRRAGSYGANGLTF
few	TRBJ2-3	TRBV29-1	TRBD2	TGCAGCGTTGGCGTACTAGCGGGAGAGACAGATACGCAGTATTTT	CSVGVLAGETDTQYF
NA	TRBJ1-1	TRBV6-5	NA	TGTGCCAGCAGCGGCGAGGGGGACGGGTTCACTGAAGCTTTCTTT	CASSGEGDGFTEAFF
NA	TRBJ2-5	TRBV11-3	NA	TGTGCCACCAGCAGAGCTATGCAAGAAGAGACCCAGTACTTC	CATSRAMQEETQYF
NA	TRBJ1-1	TRBV7-2	NA	TGTGCCAGCAGCTTAGAGCTGACTGGCGACACTCAAGCTTTCTTT	CASSLELTGDTQAFF
NA	TRBJ1-1	TRBV2	NA	TGTGCCAGCAGTTTGGGGAGAAGGGGGTTGGCTTTCTTT	CASSLGRRGLAFF
once	TRBJ2-3	TRBV7-8	NA	TGTGCCAGCAGCTTTCAGGCAGACGGGGCAGCGCTTTACTTT	CASSFQADGAALYF
NA	TRBJ2-1	TRBV10-3	NA	TGTGCCATTGGGGAGAGCTCCTACAATGAGCAGTTCTTC	CAIGESSYNEQFF
NA	TRBJ2-5	TRBV7-8	TRBD1	TGTGCCAGCAGCCTACATCCAGACGGGACAGACCCCTCGTACTTC	CASSLHPDGTDPSYF
NA	TRBJ2-3	TRBV5-6	NA	TGTGCCAGCAGCGTATCCGTCACAGATACGCAGTATTTT	CASSVSVTDTQYF
NA	TRBJ1-2	TRBV2	NA	TGTGCCAGCGGCTTGGGGAGCAGCCATGGCTACACTTTC	CASGLGSSHGYTF
NA	TRBJ1-2	TRBV7-8	NA	TGTGCCAGCAGCTCCGGTGGAACGGGAAACTATTTCTTCACCTTC	CASSSGGTGNYFFTF
NA	TRBJ2-4	TRBV7-9	NA	TGTGCCAGCAGCGGAGCTGGGAACAGGCAGTACTTC	CASSGAGNRQYF
few	TRBJ2-1	TRBV7-9	NA	TGTGCCAGCAGCGCCTCTGGCAGAGACAATGAGCAGTTCTTC	CASSASGRDNEQFF
NA	TRBJ2-1	TRBV5-5	NA	TGTGCCAGCAGCCTGGATGGCGATGAGCAGTTCTTC	CASSLDGDEQFF
NA	TRBJ1-2	TRBV29-1	NA	TGCAGCGCCAGACAGGAGGAGTCGGATGGCTACACCTTC	CSARQEESDGYTF
once	TRBJ2-3	TRBV9	TRBD2	TGTGCCAGCAGCGAAGGGTCAGCGGGAACGGATTTTCAGTATTTT	CASSEGSAGTDFQYF
few	TRBJ2-3	TRBV24-1	NA	TGTGCCACCGGTGACGCGGGCACAGATACGCAGTATTTT	CATGDAGTDTQYF
NA	TRBJ2-1	TRBV9	NA	TGTGCCAGCAGTGATGGGGGGATGAATGCGCAGTTCTTC	CASSDGGMNAQFF